These 15 T cell receptor beta chains came from one sample sequenced in a study of cytomegalovirus exposure and HLA in healthy donors. Both 60 Vbeta primers and 13 Jbeta primers went into the PCR. The protocol was immunoSEQ multiplex PCR, while the TCRdb copy is restricted to in-frame clones and leaves out a portion. The data hold 200,000 or so clones, with 75% to 85% observed a single time. Sequenced: PBMCs. The receptors derive from a girl between 5 and 17 years old in good health and CMV-seronegative.

This clone was counted only a few times. The gene calls are TRBV4-1 and TRBJ1-4; 7 bases are a match to TRBD1. V lost 0 bases to trimming and J lost 10 bases; unmatched junction nucleotides: 14. This CDR3 spans 17 amino acids. CDR1 MGHRA and CDR2 YSYEKL come from the germline V gene. The CDR3 is CASSQDRNTGEYGKLFF. The DNA of the CDR3 is TGCGCCAGCAGCCAAGACCGGAATACAGGGGAATATGGAAAACTGTTTTTT.

This chain connects TRBV15 to TRBJ1-6; D uncertain. The germline V and J ends were trimmed by 8 bases and 5 bases, with 10 bases remaining between them. CDR1 and CDR2 (germline): LNHNV, YYDKDF (reference sequence). The CDR3 runs 13 residues. The CDR3 DNA follows: TGTGCCACCTCAACAGAGAATAATTCACCCCTCCACTTT. Its protein is CATSTENNSPLHF.

The chain couples TRBV7-9 to TRBJ2-5; 9 nucleotides line up with TRBD2. Germline V CDR1 and CDR2: SEHNR, FQNEAQ (reference sequence). This CDR3 contains 14 residues. Trimming took 4 bases from V and 5 from J; bases not matched to a gene: 5. CDR3 bases: TGTGCCAGCAGCTCGGGACTAGCTGGGGAGACCCAGTACTTC. Translation: CASSSGLAGETQYF. Filled out from reference TRBV7-9 and TRBJ2-5, the complete variable domain reads DTGVSQNPRHKITKRGQNVTFRCDPISEHNRLYWYRQTLGQGPEFLTYFQNEAQLEKSRLLSDRFSAERPKGSFSTLEIQRTEQGDSAMYLCASSSGLAGETQYFGPGTRLLVL.

This clone was observed a handful of times. This sequence joins TRBV5-1 and TRBJ1-1; D unclear. Germline CDR1 and CDR2: SGHRS and YFSETQ. CDR3 length: 14 residues. V was trimmed by 0 bases and J by 1 base, leaving 7 bases between them. The CDR3 loop reads CASSLGEANTEAFF. The CDR3 DNA reads TGCGCCAGCAGCTTGGGCGAGGCGAACACTGAAGCTTTCTTT.

V and J are TRBV19 and TRBJ1-1; D is unresolved. CDR1 is LNHDA and CDR2 is SQIVND in the germline V gene (reference sequence). The V gene lost 7 bases and the J gene lost 4 bases, with 19 bases spanning the gap. This CDR3 is built from 15 residues. The CDR3 protein is CASINRGALGTEAFF. Written as DNA, the CDR3 is TGTGCCAGTATTAATCGAGGAGCACTGGGCACTGAAGCTTTCTTT.

The chain employs TRBV19 and TRBJ1-5, with a weak D call TRBD1 (6 bases). CDR3 size: 15 residues. Trimming took off 1 base at V and 2 bases at J, with 9 bases between the two ends. The germline V gene has CDR1 LNHDA and CDR2 SQIVND (reference sequence). The CDR3 coding sequence is TGTGCCAGTAGTATAGGGTCAGGGGGCAATCAGCCCCAGCATTTT. It codes for CASSIGSGGNQPQHF.

V gene TRBV28 combines with J gene TRBJ1-2; D not resolved. The germline V gene has CDR1 MDHEN and CDR2 SYDVKM. The length of the CDR3 is 15 residues. Trimming cost V 3 bases and J 5 bases, with 16 bases left between them. The CDR3 protein is CASSFDPEEPYGYTF. The CDR3 DNA reads TGTGCCAGCAGTTTTGACCCGGAGGAGCCGTATGGCTACACCTTC.

This clone was counted a few times. V is TRBV9 and J is TRBJ2-2; 11 bases map to TRBD2. The V gene's germline CDR1 is SGDLS and CDR2 YYNGEE. The CDR3 has 17 amino acids. V shed 0 bases and J 1 base; nucleotides not matched to a gene: 2. The CDR3 sequence: CASSVGGLAENTGELFF. CDR3 bases: TGTGCCAGCAGCGTAGGGGGACTAGCGGAGAACACCGGGGAGCTGTTTTTT.

The gene calls are TRBV28 and TRBJ1-2; the D is unclear. The length of the CDR3 is 12 residues. Germline V gene lookup returns CDR1 MDHEN and CDR2 SYDVKM. V was trimmed by 5 bases and J by 6 bases, leaving 10 bases between them. The CDR3 here is CASSPPRDGYTF. The DNA of the CDR3 is TGTGCCAGCAGTCCCCCCCGTGATGGCTACACCTTC.

The chain joins TRBV5-3 to TRBJ2-7; D is uncertain. TRBV5-3 is an ORF, and what it does is uncertain. V was pared by 4 bases and J by 4 bases, with 3 bases between. This CDR3 is built from 10 residues. CDR3 protein: CARSPYEQYF. The CDR3 DNA follows: TGTGCCAGAAGCCCTTACGAGCAGTACTTC.

The chain joins TRBV6-4 to TRBJ2-2, with D possibly being TRBD1 (5 bases). Trimming took 2 bases from V and 5 from J, leaving 12 bases between them. There are 15 residues in the CDR3. Germline V gives CDR1 MRHNA, CDR2 SNTAGT. The CDR3 sequence is CASSDKGPGTGELFF. The CDR3 nucleotides are TGTGCCAGCAGTGACAAGGGGCCAGGGACCGGGGAGCTGTTTTTT.

The chain uses TRBV7-3 and TRBJ2-1; 8 bases are a match to TRBD1. Trimming cost V 3 bases and J 1 base; bases outside gene matches: 2. The germline CDR1 and CDR2 sequences are SGHTA and FQGTGA. CDR3 length: 15 residues. The CDR3 region is CASSFTGGSYNEQFF. CDR3 DNA: TGTGCCAGCAGCTTCACAGGGGGGTCCTACAATGAGCAGTTCTTC.

The J gene is TRBJ2-7, the V gene TRBV29-1; D might be TRBD1 (6 bases). Trimming pared 2 bases from V and 7 bases from J, leaving 12 bases between. Looked up from germline, CDR1 is SQVTM and CDR2 is ANQGSEA. CDR3 length equals 12 residues. CDR3 nucleotides: TGCAGCGTTGAAAGTTCAGGGGAAGAGCAGTACTTC. Protein product: CSVESSGEEQYF.

This rearrangement joins TRBV10-3 to TRBJ1-2; 7 bases are shared with TRBD1. The CDR3 covers 13 residues. CDR1 and CDR2 (germline): ENHRY, SYGVKD. After removal of 3 bases from V and 7 bases from J, the junction contained 5 bases not matched to a gene. CDR3 nucleotides: TGTGCCATCAGTGACGGGACAGCTTTTGGCTACACCTTC. It encodes CAISDGTAFGYTF.

The V gene is TRBV7-2, the J gene TRBJ2-7, with D maybe TRBD2 (5 bases). The V gene's germline CDR1 is SGHTA and CDR2 FQGNSA. This CDR3 is built from 12 residues. V lost 8 bases and J 2 bases, leaving 10 bases between the germline ends. CDR3 nucleotides: TGTGCCAGCGGAGGCAGTCCCTACGAGCAGTACTTC. Amino acids: CASGGSPYEQYF.